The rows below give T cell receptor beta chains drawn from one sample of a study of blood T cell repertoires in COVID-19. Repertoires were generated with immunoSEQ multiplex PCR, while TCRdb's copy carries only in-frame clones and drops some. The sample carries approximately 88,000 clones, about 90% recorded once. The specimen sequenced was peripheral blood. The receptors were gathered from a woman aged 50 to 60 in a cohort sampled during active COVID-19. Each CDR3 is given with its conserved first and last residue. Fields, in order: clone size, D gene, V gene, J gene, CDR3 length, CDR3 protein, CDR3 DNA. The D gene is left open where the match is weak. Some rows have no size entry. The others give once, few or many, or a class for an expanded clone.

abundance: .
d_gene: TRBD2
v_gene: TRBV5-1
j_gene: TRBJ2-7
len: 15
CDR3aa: CASSSYGGAHYEQYF
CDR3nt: TGCGCCAGCAGCTCGTACGGGGGGGCACACTACGAGCAGTACTTC

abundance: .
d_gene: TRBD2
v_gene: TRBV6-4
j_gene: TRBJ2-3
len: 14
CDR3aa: CASSVGTRSDTQYF
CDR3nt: TGTGCCAGCAGTGTCGGGACTAGATCAGATACGCAGTATTTT

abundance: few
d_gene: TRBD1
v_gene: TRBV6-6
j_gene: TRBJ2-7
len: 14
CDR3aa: CASSYGTGGYEQYF
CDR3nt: TGTGCCAGCAGTTACGGGACAGGGGGCTACGAGCAGTACTTC

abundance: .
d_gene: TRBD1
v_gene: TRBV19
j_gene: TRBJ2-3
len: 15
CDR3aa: CASSIGYRGQDTQYF
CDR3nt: TGTGCCAGTAGTATCGGGTACAGGGGGCAAGATACGCAGTATTTT

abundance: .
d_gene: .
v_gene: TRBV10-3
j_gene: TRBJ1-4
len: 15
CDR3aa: CAISENNVEGEKLFF
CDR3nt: TGTGCCATCAGTGAGAATAACGTCGAGGGTGAAAAACTGTTTTTT

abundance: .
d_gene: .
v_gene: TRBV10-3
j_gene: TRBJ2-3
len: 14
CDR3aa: CAISEDRSTDTQYF
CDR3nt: TGTGCCATCAGTGAAGACAGGAGCACAGATACGCAGTATTTT

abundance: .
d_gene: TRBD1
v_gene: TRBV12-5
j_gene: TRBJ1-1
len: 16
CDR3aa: CASAKPRDRENTEAFF
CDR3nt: TGTGCTAGTGCCAAACCCCGGGACAGGGAGAACACTGAAGCTTTCTTT

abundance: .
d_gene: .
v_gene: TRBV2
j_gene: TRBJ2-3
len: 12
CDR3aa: CATWGGGDTQYF
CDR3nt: TGTGCCACTTGGGGGGGCGGGGATACGCAGTATTTT

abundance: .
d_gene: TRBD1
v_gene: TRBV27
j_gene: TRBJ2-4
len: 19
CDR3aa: CASSPIDVWDRVDKNIQYF
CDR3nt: TGTGCCAGCAGCCCAATAGACGTCTGGGACAGGGTTGACAAAAACATTCAGTACTTC

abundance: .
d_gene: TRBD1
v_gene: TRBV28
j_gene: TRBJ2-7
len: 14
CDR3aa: CASRARTGAGEQYF
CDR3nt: TGTGCCAGCAGAGCCCGCACAGGGGCCGGCGAGCAGTACTTC

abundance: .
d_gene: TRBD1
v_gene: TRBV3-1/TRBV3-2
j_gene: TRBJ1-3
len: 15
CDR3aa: CASSLRQGAGNTIYF
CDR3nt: TGTGCCAGCAGCCTGAGACAGGGTGCAGGAAACACCATATATTTT

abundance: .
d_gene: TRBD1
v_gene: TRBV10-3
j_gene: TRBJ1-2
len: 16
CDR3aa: CAISAKGTGTNYGYTF
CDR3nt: TGTGCCATCAGTGCCAAGGGGACAGGGACTAACTATGGCTACACCTTC

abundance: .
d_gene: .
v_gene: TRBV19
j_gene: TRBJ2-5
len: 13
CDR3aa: CASSTDSWETQYF
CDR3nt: TGTGCCAGTAGTACGGACTCTTGGGAGACCCAGTACTTC

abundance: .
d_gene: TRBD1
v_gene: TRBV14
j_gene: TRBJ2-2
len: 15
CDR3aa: CASSQVTGGTGELFF
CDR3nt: TGTGCCAGCAGCCAAGTCACAGGGGGCACCGGGGAGCTGTTTTTT

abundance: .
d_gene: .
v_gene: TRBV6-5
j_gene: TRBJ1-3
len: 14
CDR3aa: CASKFGGSGNTIYF
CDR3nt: TGTGCCAGCAAATTCGGGGGTTCCGGAAACACCATATATTTT

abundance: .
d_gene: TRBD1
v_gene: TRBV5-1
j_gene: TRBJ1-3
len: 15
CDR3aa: CASSLDRGSGNTIYF
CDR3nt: TGCGCCAGCAGCTTGGACAGGGGCTCTGGAAACACCATATATTTT

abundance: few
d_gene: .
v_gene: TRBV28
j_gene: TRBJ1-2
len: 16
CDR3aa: CASQHNRASLAYGYTF
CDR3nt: TGTGCCAGCCAACACAACAGGGCCAGTCTCGCCTATGGCTACACCTTC

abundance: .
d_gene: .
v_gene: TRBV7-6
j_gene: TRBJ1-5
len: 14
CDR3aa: CASSPMDTRTPQHF
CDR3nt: TGTGCCAGCAGCCCTATGGACACAAGAACGCCCCAGCATTTT

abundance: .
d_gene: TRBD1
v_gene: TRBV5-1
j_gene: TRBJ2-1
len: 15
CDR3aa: CASSLTRGSYNEQFF
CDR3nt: TGCGCCAGCAGCTTGACCAGGGGGTCCTACAATGAGCAGTTCTTC

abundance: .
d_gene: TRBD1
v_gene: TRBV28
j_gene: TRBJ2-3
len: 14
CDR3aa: CASTTGAGVDTQYF
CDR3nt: TGTGCCAGCACGACAGGGGCAGGGGTAGATACGCAGTATTTT

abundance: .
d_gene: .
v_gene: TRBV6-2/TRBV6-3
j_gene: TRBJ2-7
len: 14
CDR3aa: CASSYIGGPLEQYF
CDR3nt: TGTGCCAGCAGTTACATCGGAGGACCCCTCGAGCAGTACTTC

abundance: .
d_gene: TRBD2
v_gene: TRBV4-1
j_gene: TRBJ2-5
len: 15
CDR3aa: CASSQETPGGGTQYF
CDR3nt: TGCGCCAGCAGCCAAGAGACCCCTGGGGGGGGGACCCAGTACTTC

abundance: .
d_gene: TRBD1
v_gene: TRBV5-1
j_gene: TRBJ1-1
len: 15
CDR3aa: CASSLAQGARTEAFF
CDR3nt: TGCGCCAGCAGCTTGGCACAGGGGGCGCGGACTGAAGCTTTCTTT

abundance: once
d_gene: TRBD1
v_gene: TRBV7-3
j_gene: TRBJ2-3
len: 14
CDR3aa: CASSTGQGTDTQYF
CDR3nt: TGTGCCAGCAGCACGGGACAGGGGACAGATACGCAGTATTTT

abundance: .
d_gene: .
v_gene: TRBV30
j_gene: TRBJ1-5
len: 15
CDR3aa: CAWSVRGYSNQPQHF
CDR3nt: TGTGCCTGGAGTGTACGGGGGTATAGCAATCAGCCCCAGCATTTT

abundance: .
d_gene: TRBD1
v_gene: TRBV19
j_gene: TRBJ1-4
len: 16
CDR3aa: CASCRGQGNGNEKLFF
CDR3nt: TGTGCCAGTTGCCGGGGACAGGGGAACGGAAATGAAAAACTGTTTTTT

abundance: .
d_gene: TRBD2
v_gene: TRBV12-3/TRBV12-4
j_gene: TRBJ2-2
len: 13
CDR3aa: CANLAGFTGELFF
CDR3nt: TGTGCCAACCTAGCGGGATTTACCGGGGAGCTGTTTTTT

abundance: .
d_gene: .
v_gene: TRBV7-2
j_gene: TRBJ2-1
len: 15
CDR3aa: CASSLELSSYNEQFF
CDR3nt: TGTGCCAGCAGCTTAGAACTGAGCTCCTACAATGAGCAGTTCTTC

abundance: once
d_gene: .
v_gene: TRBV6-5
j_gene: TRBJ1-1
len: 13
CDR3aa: CASSIEGGTEAFF
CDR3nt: TGTGCCAGCAGCATCGAAGGCGGCACTGAAGCTTTCTTT

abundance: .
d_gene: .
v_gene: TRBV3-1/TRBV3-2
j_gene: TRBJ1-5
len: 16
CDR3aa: CASSQNPKGGNQPQHF
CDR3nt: TGTGCCAGCAGTCAAAACCCCAAGGGGGGCAATCAGCCCCAGCATTTT

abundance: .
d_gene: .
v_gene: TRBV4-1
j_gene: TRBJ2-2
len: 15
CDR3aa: CASSRGTDYTGELFF
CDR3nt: TGCGCCAGCAGCCGCGGGACAGACTACACCGGGGAGCTGTTTTTT

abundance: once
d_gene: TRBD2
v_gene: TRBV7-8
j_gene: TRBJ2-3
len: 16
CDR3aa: CASSLGQAGGTDTQYF
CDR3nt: TGTGCCAGCAGCTTAGGACAAGCGGGGGGTACAGATACGCAGTATTTT

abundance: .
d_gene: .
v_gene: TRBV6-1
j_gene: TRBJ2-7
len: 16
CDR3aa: CASSEMYPEAPYEQYF
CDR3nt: TGTGCCAGCAGTGAAATGTATCCGGAGGCCCCCTACGAGCAGTACTTC

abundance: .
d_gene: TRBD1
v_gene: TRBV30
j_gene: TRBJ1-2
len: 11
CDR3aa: CAWRQGGGYTF
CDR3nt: TGTGCCTGGAGACAGGGGGGTGGCTACACCTTC

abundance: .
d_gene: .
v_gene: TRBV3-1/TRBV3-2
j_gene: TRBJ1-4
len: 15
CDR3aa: CASSQGIRGTEKLFF
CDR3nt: TGTGCCAGCAGCCAAGGTATCCGGGGGACTGAAAAACTGTTTTTT

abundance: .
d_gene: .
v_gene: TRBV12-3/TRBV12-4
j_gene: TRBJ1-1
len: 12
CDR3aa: CASSDWSTEAFF
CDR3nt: TGTGCCAGCAGTGATTGGAGCACTGAAGCTTTCTTT

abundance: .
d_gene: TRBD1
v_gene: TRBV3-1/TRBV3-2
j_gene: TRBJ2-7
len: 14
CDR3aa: CASSSWGQGGEQYF
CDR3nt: TGTGCCAGCAGTTCGTGGGGACAGGGCGGCGAGCAGTACTTC

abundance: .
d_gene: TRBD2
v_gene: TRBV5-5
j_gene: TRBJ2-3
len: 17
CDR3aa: CASSLTVWEGYTDTQYF
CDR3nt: TGTGCCAGCAGCTTGACTGTGTGGGAGGGTTACACAGATACGCAGTATTTT

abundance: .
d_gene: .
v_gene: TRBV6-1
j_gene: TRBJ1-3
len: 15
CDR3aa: CASSEGPVSGNTIYF
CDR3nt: TGTGCCAGCAGTGAAGGCCCGGTCTCTGGAAACACCATATATTTT

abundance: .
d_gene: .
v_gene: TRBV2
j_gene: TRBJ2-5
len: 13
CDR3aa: CASSTWRGETQYF
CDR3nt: TGTGCCAGCAGCACTTGGAGAGGAGAGACCCAGTACTTC

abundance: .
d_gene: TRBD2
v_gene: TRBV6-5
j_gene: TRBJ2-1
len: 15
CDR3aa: CASKRTSGVYNEQFF
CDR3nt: TGTGCCAGCAAAAGGACTAGCGGAGTATACAATGAGCAGTTCTTC

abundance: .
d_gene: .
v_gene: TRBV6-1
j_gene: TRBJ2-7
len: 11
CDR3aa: CASSERYEQYF
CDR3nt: TGTGCCAGCAGTGAACGCTACGAGCAGTACTTC

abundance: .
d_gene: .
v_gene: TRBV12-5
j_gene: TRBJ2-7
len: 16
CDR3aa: CASGFGAGASSYEQYF
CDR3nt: TGTGCTAGTGGTTTTGGTGCGGGGGCTAGCTCCTACGAGCAGTACTTC

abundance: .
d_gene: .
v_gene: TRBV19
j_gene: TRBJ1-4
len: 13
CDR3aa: CASLDSGYEKLFF
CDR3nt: TGTGCCAGCCTGGACAGCGGTTATGAAAAACTGTTTTTT

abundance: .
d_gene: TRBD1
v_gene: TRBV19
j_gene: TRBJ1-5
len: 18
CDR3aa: CASSFSTTGTGTYQPQHF
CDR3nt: TGTGCCAGTAGTTTCTCAACTACCGGGACAGGGACTTATCAGCCCCAGCATTTT

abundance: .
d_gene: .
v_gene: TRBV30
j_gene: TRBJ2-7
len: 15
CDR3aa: CAWSVGGGRPYEQYF
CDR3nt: TGTGCCTGGAGTGTAGGAGGCGGCAGGCCCTACGAGCAGTACTTC

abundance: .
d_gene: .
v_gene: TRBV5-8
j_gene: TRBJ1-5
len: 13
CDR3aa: CASSVNRDQPQHF
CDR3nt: TGTGCCAGCAGCGTGAACAGGGATCAGCCCCAGCATTTT

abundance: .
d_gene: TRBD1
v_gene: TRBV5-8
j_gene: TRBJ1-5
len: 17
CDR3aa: CASSWTDRDLPNQPQHF
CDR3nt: TGTGCCAGCAGCTGGACCGACAGGGATCTCCCGAATCAGCCCCAGCATTTT

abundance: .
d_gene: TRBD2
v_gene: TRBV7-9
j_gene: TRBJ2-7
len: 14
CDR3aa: CASSFGGRAYEQYF
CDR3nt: TGTGCCAGCAGCTTCGGGGGGAGGGCCTACGAGCAGTACTTC

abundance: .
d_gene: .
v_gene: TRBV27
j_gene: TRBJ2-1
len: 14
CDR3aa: CASRGGGSATGQFF
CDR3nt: TGTGCCAGCAGGGGTGGTGGCAGCGCTACGGGGCAGTTCTTC

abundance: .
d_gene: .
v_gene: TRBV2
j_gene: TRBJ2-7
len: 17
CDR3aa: CASSFGLAVTQTYEQYF
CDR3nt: TGTGCCAGCTCGTTTGGATTGGCGGTGACTCAAACCTACGAGCAGTACTTC

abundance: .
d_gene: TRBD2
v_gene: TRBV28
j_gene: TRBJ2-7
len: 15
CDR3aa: CASSQAGADSYEQYF
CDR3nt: TGTGCCAGCAGCCAAGCGGGAGCCGACTCCTACGAGCAGTACTTC

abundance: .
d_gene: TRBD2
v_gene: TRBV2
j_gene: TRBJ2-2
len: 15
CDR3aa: CATGGLAPLTGELFF
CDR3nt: TGTGCCACAGGGGGACTAGCCCCCTTGACCGGGGAGCTGTTTTTT